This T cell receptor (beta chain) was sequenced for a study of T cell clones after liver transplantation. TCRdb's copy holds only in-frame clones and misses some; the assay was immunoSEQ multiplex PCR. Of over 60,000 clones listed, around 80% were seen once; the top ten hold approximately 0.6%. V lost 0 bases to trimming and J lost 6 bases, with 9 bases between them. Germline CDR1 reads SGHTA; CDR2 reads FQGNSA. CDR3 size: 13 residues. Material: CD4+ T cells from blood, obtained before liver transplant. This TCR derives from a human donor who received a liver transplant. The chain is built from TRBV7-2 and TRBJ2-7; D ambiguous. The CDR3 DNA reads TGTGCCAGCAGCTTAGCGGCCCCACTCGAGCAGTACTTC. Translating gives CASSLAAPLEQYF.